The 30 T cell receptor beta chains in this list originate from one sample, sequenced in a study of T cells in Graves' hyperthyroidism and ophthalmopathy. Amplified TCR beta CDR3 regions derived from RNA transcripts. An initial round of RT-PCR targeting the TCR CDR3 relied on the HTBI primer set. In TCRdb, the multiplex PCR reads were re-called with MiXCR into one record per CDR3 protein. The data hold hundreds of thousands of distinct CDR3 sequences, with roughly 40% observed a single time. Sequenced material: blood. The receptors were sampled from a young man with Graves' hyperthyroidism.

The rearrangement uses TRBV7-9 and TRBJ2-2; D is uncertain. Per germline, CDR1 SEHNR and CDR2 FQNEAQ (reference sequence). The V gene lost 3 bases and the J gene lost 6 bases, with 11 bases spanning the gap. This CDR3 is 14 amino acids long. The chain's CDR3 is CASSLVGTPGELFF. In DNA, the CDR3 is TGTGCCAGCAGCTTGGTGGGCACCCCCGGGGAGCTGTTTTTT.

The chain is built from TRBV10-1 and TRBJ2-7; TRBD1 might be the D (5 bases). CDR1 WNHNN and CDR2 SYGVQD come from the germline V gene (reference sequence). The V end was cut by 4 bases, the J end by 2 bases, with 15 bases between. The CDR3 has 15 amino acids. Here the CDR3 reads CASSGRTNRPYEQYF. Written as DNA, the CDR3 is TGCGCCAGCAGTGGAAGGACAAACCGGCCCTACGAGCAGTACTTC.

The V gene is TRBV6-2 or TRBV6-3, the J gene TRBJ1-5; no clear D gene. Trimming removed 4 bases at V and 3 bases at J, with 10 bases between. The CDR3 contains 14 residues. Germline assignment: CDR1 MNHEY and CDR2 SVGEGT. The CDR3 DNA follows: TGTGCCAGCAGTTTGTGGCAGTCCAATCAGCCCCAGCATTTT. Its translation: CASSLWQSNQPQHF.

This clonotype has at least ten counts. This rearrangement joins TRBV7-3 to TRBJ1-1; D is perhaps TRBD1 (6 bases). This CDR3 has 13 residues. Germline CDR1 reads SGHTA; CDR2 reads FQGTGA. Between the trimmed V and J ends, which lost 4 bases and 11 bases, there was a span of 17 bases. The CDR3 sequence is CASSSTGRSSAFF. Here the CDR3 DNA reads TGTGCCAGCAGCTCAACAGGGCGCTCGTCGGCTTTCTTT.

CDR3 sequence: CASSDRPATGELFF. The CDR3 region has the DNA TGTGCCAGCAGCGACAGGCCGGCCACCGGGGAGCTGTTTTTT. J is TRBJ2-2 and V is TRBV14, with D possibly matching TRBD1 (6 bases). V was pared by 5 bases and J by 4 bases, with 11 bases between. The CDR3 is 14 amino acids. CDR1 and CDR2 from the germline V gene are SGHDN and FVKESK.

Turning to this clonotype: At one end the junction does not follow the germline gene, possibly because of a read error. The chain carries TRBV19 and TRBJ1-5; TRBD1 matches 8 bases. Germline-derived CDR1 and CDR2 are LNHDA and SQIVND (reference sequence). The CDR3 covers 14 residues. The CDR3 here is CAGSPDRGNQPQHF. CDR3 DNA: TGCGCCGGCAGCCCGGACAGGGGCAATCAGCCCCAGCATTTT. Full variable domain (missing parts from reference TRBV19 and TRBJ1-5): DGGITQSPKYLFRKEGQNVTLSCEQNLNHDAMYWYRQDPGQGLRLIYYSQIVNDFQKGDIAEGYSVSREKKESFPLTVTSAQKNPTAFYLCAGSPDRGNQPQHFGDGTRLSIL.

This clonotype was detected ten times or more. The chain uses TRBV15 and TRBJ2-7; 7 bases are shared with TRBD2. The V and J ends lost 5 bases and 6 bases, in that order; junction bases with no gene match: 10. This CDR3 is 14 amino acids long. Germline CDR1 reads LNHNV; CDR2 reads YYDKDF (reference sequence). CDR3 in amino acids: CATSLGRERGEQYF. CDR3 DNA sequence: TGTGCCACCAGCCTAGGGCGGGAGAGGGGCGAGCAGTACTTC.

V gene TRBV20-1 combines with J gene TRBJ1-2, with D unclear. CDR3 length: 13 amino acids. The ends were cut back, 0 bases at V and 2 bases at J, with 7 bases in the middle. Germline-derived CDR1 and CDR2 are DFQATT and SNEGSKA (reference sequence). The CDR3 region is CSAREGGNYGYTF. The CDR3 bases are TGCAGTGCTAGAGAGGGAGGCAACTATGGCTACACCTTC.

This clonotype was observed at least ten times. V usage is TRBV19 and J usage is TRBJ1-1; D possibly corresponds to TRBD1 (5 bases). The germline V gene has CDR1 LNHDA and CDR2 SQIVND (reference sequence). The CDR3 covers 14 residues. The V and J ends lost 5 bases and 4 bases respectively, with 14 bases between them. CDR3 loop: CASSWQGGGTEAFF. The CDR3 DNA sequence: TGTGCCAGTAGTTGGCAGGGTGGTGGCACTGAAGCTTTCTTT.

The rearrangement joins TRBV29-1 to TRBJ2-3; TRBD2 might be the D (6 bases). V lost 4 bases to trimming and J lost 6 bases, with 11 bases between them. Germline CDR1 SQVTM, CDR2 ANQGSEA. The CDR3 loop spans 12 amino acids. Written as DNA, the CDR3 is TGCAGCGTTGTAGCGGCAATTGATACGCAGTATTTT. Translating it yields CSVVAAIDTQYF.

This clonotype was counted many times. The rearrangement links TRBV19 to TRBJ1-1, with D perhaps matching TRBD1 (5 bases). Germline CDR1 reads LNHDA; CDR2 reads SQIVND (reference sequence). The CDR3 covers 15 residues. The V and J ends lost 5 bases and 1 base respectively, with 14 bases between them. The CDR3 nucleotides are TGTGCCAGTAGTCTCGATGGGGCGCGGAACACTGAAGCTTTCTTT. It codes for CASSLDGARNTEAFF.

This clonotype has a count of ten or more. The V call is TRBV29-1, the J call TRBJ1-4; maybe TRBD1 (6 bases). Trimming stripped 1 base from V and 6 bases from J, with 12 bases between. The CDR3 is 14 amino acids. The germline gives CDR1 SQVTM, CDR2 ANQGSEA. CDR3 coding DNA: TGCAGCGTTGAAGTAGGGGGGGGAGATGAAAAACTGTTTTTT. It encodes CSVEVGGGDEKLFF.

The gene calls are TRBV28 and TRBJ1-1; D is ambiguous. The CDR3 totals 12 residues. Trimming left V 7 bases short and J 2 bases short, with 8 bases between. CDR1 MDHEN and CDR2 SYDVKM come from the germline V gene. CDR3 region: CASMSLNTEAFF. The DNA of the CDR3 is TGTGCCAGCATGTCCCTAAACACTGAAGCTTTCTTT.

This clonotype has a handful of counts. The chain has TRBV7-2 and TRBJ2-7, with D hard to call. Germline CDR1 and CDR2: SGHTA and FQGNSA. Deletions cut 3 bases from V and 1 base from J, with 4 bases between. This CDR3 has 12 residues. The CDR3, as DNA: TGTGCCAGCAGCTTGATGTCCTACGAGCAGTACTTC. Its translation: CASSLMSYEQYF.

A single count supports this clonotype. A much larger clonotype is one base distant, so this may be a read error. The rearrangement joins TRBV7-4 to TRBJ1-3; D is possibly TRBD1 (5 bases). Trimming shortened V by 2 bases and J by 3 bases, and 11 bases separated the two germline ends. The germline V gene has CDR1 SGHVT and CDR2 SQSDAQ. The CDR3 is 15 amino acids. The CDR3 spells CASSLWGVLGNTIYF. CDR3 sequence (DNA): TGTGCCAGCAGCTTATGGGGGGTCCTTGGAAACACCATATATTTT. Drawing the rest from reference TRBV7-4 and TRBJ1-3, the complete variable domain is GAGVSQSPRYKVAKRGRDVALRCDSISGHVTLYWYRQTLGQGSEVLTYSQSDAQRDKSGRPSGRFSAERPERSVSTLKIQRTEQGDSAVYLCASSLWGVLGNTIYFGEGSWLTVV.

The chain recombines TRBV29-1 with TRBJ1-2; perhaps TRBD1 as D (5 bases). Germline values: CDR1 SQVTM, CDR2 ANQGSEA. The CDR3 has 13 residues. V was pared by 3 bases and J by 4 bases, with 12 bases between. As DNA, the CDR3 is TGCAGCGTTGAGGGGGAGGGGCGCTATGGCTACACCTTC. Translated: CSVEGEGRYGYTF.

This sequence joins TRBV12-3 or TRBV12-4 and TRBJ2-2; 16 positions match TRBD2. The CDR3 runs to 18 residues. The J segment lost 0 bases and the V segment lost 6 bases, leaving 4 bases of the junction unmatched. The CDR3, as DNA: TGTGCCAGCAGGGGACTAGCGGGAGGGCCTCCGAACACCGGGGAGCTGTTTTTT. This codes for CASRGLAGGPPNTGELFF.

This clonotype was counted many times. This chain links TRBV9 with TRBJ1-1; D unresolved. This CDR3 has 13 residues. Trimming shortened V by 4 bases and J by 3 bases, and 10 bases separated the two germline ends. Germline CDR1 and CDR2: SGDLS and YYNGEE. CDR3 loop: CASSTPGDTEAFF. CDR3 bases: TGTGCCAGCAGCACACCTGGGGACACTGAAGCTTTCTTT.

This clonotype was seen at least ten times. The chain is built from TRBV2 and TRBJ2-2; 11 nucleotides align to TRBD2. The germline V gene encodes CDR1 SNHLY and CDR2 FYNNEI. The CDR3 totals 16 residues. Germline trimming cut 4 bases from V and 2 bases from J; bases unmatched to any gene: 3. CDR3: CASSGTSGPNTGELFF. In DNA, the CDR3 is TGTGCCAGCAGTGGGACTAGCGGGCCAAACACCGGGGAGCTGTTTTTT. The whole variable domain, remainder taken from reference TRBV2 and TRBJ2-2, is EPEVTQTPSHQVTQMGQEVILRCVPISNHLYFYWYRQILGQKVEFLVSFYNNEISEKSEIFDDQFSVERPDGSNFTLKIRSTKLEDSAMYFCASSGTSGPNTGELFFGEGSRLTVL.

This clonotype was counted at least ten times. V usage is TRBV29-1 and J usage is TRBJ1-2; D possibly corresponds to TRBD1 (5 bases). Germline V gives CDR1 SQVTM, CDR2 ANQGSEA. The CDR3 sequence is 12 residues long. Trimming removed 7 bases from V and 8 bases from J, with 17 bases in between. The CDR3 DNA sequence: TGCAGCGCTCACAGGAGGGAATACGGCTACACCTTC. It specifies CSAHRREYGYTF. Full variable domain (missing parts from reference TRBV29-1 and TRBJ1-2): SAVISQKPSRDICQRGTSLTIQCQVDSQVTMMFWYRQQPGQSLTLIATANQGSEATYESGFVIDKFPISRPNLTFSTLTVSNMSPEDSSIYLCSAHRREYGYTFGSGTRLTVV.

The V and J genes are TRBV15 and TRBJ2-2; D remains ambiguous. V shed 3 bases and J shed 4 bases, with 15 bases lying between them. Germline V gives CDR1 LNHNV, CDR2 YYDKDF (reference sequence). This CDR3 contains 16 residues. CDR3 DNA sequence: TGTGCCACCAGCAGCCAAGAAGTCGTGGGCACCGGGGAGCTGTTTTTT. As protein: CATSSQEVVGTGELFF. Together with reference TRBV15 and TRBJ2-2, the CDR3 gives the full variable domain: DAMVIQNPRYQVTQFGKPVTLSCSQTLNHNVMYWYQQKSSQAPKLLFHYYDKDFNNEADTPDNFQSRRPNTSFCFLDIRSPGLGDTAMYLCATSSQEVVGTGELFFGEGSRLTVL.

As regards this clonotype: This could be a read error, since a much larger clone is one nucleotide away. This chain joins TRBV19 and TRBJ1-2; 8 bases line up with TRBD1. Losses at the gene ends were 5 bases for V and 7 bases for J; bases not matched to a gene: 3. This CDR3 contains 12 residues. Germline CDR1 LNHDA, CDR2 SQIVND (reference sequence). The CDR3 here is CASSVQGAGYTF. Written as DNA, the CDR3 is TGTGCCAGTAGTGTGCAGGGGGCTGGCTACACCTTC.

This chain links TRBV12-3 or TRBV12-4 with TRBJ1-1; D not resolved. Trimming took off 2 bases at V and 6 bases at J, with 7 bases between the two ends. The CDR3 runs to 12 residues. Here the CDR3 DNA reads TGTGCCAGCAGTTTAAAGGTTCCTGAAGCTTTCTTT. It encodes CASSLKVPEAFF.

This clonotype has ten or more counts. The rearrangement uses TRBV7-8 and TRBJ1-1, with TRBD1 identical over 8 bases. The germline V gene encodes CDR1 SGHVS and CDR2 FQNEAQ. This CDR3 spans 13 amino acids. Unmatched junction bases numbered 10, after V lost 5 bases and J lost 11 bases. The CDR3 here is CASSLPLDRDAFF. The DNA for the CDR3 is TGTGCCAGCAGCCTGCCTTTGGACAGGGATGCTTTCTTT.

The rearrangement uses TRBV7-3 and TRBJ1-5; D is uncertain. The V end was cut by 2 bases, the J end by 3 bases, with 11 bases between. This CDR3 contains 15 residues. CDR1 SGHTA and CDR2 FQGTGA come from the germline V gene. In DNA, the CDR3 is TGTGCCAGCAGCTTACAGGTAAGGATCAATCAGCCCCAGCATTTT. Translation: CASSLQVRINQPQHF.

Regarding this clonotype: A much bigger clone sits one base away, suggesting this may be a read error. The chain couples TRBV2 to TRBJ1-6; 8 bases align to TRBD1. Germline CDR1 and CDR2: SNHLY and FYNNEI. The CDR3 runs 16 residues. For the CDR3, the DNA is TGTGCCTGCAGACGGACAGGGAGCTCCTATAATTCACCCCTCCACTTT. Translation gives CACRRTGSSYNSPLHF.

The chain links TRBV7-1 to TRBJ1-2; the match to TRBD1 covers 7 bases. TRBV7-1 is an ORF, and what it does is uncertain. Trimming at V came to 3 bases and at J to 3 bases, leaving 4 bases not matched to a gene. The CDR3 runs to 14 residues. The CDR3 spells CASSSSGQDYGYTF. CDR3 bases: TGTGCCAGCAGCTCGTCCGGACAGGACTATGGCTACACCTTC.

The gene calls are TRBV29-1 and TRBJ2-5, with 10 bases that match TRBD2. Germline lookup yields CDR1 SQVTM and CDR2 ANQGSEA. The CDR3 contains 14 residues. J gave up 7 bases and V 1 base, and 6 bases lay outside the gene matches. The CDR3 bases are TGCAGCGTTGAAGGCAGCGGGAGGGCCCGGACCCAGTACTTC. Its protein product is CSVEGSGRARTQYF.

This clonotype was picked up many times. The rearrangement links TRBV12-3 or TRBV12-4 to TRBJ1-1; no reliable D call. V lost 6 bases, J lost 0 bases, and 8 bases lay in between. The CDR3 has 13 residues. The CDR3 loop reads CASRDHVNTEAFF. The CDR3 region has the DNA TGTGCCAGCAGGGACCATGTGAACACTGAAGCTTTCTTT.

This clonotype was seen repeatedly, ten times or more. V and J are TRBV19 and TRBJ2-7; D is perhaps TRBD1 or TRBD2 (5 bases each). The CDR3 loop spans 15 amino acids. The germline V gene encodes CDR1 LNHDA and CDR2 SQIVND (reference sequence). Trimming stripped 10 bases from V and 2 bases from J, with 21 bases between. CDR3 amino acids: CATHGVRDGTYEQYF. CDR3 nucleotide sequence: TGTGCCACACATGGAGTTAGGGACGGAACCTACGAGCAGTACTTC.